This T cell receptor beta chain derives from a study of blood T cells in healthy people across ages (dated by TCRdb to about 2015). Background on the whole study: In model experiments, roughly one uniquely barcoded TCR beta cDNA molecule per two T cells was captured by template switching. Using deep sequencing normalized with unique cDNA molecular identifiers, the study measured how TCR beta repertoire diversity changes with age. Donors were grouped into four age groups: young (average about 15 years), middle-aged (about 40), aged (about 60) and long-lived (just over 80). To avoid experimental bias, donors of different ages were spread randomly across the sequencing lanes. The study analyzed two additional independent replicas of 1 million unique cDNA reads from the same blood draw for two donors, one aged 18 to 30 and one aged 80 or older. General conclusions and limits of the study: Donor CMV infection status was unknown, potentially confounding age-related changes in expanded clonotypes. As age increased, observed TCR beta diversity per million T cells dropped in a roughly linear way, and a significant reduction was already evident by age 40. Because profiling used bulk unsorted PBMCs, naive and antigen-experienced compartments could not be compared conclusively. There was a strong correlation between observed TCR beta diversity and the percentage of naive T cells measured by flow cytometry. Estimates of total diversity based on one million sequenced T cells were considered lower bounds and underestimates. Compared with the aged group, the long-lived group had more naive CD4+ T cells, fewer expanded clones and increased TCR diversity, suggesting age selection.

V is pared back by 1 base and J by 2 bases, with 11 bases lying between the germline termini. The CDR3 has 15 amino acids, counting the end cysteine and phenylalanine. Only the CDR3 part of the read is kept: 45 bases, read in frame from the first base. About this clonotype itself: The antigen it binds to is not known. There are no base qualities to consult, and no much larger clone falls within one base.

The roughly 39 donors, aged about 6 to 95 years, were systemically healthy Caucasian individuals from Russia. Each donor gave around 9.8 milliliters of peripheral blood, collected into EDTA-treated Vacutainer tubes. PBMCs were isolated by Ficoll-Paque density-gradient centrifugation, with at least 7 million obtained per sample. Total RNA, at least 6 micrograms per sample, was extracted from PBMCs with Trizol reagent. For every donor, flow cytometry on a PBMC aliquot measured the percentage of naive CD45RAhigh/CD27high T cells. Library generation was performed with 5' RACE. Sequencing relied on an Illumina HiSeq 2500. A second PCR of 7 to 11 cycles was performed with a sample-barcoded 5' primer and a J-beta primer mix. Each TCR beta cDNA molecule received a unique molecular identifier from a template-switch 5' adaptor carrying 12 random nucleotides. Each sample yielded at least 2.5 million CDR3-containing paired-end reads. All of the RNA was converted into first-strand cDNA using the Mint cDNA synthesis kit, with a TRBC-specific oligonucleotide serving as the primer. After uracil-DNA glycosylase treatment, a first 18-cycle PCR used universal primers M1SS and BC2_uni_R on all cDNA. The source study handled its data this way. For normalization, 1 million high-quality reads were randomly selected from each sample, with every read carrying a distinct molecular identifier. Instead of being binned into consensus sequences, reads that shared molecular identifiers were thrown out. CDR3 identification, clonotype clustering and error correction used MiTCR with a Q25 quality threshold and the strictest error-elimination algorithm. A nonparametric unseen species model with Euler transformation was used to estimate lower-bound total TCR beta diversity. Using fastp trimming at Q25 and MiXCR clonotype assembly, TCRdb reanalyzed the public sequencing data and kept in-frame beta chains. One record per CDR3 amino acid sequence lists the most common genes and DNA. TCRdb's processing, not the authors' own work, is the source of the V and J calls. This sample is represented by fewer than 900,000 distinct CDR3 sequences; around 34% of them were singletons. The ten largest clones take up 10% to 15% of the sample.

The source of this sequence is a man younger than 35 in good health. Material: blood. The chain was built from TRBV12-3 or TRBV12-4 and TRBJ1-1; the D gene lacks a confident call. CDR3 reads: CASSLDSNSNTEAFF. In nucleotides, the sequence is TGTGCCAGCAGTTTAGACAGTAACTCTAACACTGAAGCTTTCTTT.